A single sample is the source of the 30 T cell receptor beta chains below, sequenced in a study of T cells in Graves' hyperthyroidism and ophthalmopathy. RNA transcripts were the template for amplifying TCR beta CDR3 regions. HTBI primers were used for first-round RT-PCR of the TCR CDR3. MiXCR, run by TCRdb on the multiplex PCR reads, gives a single entry per CDR3 protein. Of 300,000 to 400,000 distinct CDR3 sequences in the sample, around 20% were seen once. The sample consisted of blood. The receptor source for this set is a woman aged 45 to 65 with Graves' hyperthyroidism.

This clonotype was seen a handful of times. The CDR3 nucleotides are TGTGCCAGCAGCCAAAACCCCAGGGGGCGTCAAGGGGACACCATATATTTT. Its translation is CASSQNPRGRQGDTIYF. The chain recombines TRBV14 with TRBJ1-3; 8 nucleotides agree with TRBD1. Germline CDR1 and CDR2: SGHDN and FVKESK. Trimming took 2 bases from V and 8 from J; bases not matched to a gene: 14. The CDR3 totals 17 residues.

This clonotype occurred many times. CDR3: CSARGAGRNQPQHF. CDR3 DNA: TGCAGTGCTAGAGGAGCGGGCAGAAATCAGCCCCAGCATTTT. The chain employs TRBV20-1 and TRBJ1-5; D uncertain. CDR3 length: 14 residues. The V and J ends lost 1 base and 4 bases respectively, with 11 bases between them. Germline CDR1 reads DFQATT; CDR2 reads SNEGSKA (reference sequence).

This clonotype has a count of ten or more. The chain combines TRBV20-1 with TRBJ2-1; 11 bases align to TRBD2. J was trimmed by 5 bases and V by 5 bases; bases with no gene match: 11. CDR1 is DFQATT, CDR2 SNEGSKA, per germline (reference sequence). CDR3 length equals 16 residues. DNA of the CDR3: TGCAGTGCTCCCGGACTAGCGGGTATATCGAACAATGAGCAGTTCTTC. Translated: CSAPGLAGISNNEQFF.

The gene calls are TRBV30 and TRBJ2-2; unclear D gene. The CDR3 length is 13 residues. Per the germline V gene, CDR1 is GTSNPN and CDR2 is SVGIG (reference sequence). The V end was cut by 2 bases, the J end by 6 bases, with 10 bases between. CDR3 residues: CAWSLGLAGELFF. As DNA, the CDR3 is TGTGCCTGGAGTCTAGGGTTAGCCGGGGAGCTGTTTTTT.

Concerning this clonotype: A clone one base away is much larger, so this may be a read error. The rearrangement links TRBV7-9 to TRBJ2-3; 7 bases map to TRBD1. This CDR3 has 15 amino acids. CDR1 is SEHNR, CDR2 FQNEAQ, per germline (reference sequence). The CDR3 loop reads CASSPGDRSTDMQYF. The CDR3 bases are TGTGCCAGCAGCCCAGGGGACAGAAGCACAGATATGCAGTATTTT.

Ten or more counts support this clonotype. This rearrangement joins TRBV20-1 to TRBJ1-2, with a possible D match to TRBD1 (5 bases). Trimming took 8 bases from V and 2 from J, leaving 15 bases between them. The CDR3 spans 13 residues. Germline CDR1 DFQATT, CDR2 SNEGSKA (reference sequence). In DNA, the CDR3 is TGCAGTCCGGCGGGGGGATACAACTATGGCTACACCTTC. This translates into CSPAGGYNYGYTF.

The chain has TRBV4-1 and TRBJ2-2; 16 bases line up with TRBD2. The V segment lost 0 bases and the J segment 3 bases; nucleotides outside the gene matches: 7. The V gene's germline CDR1 is MGHRA and CDR2 YSYEKL. The CDR3 totals 20 residues. Here the CDR3 reads CASSQETGLAGGPDTGELFF. DNA for the CDR3: TGCGCCAGCAGCCAAGAAACGGGACTAGCGGGGGGGCCAGACACCGGGGAGCTGTTTTTT.

This clonotype was counted between two and nine times. The chain employs TRBV5-1 and TRBJ2-1; 7 nucleotides agree with TRBD1. Per germline, CDR1 SGHRS and CDR2 YFSETQ. The length of the CDR3 is 12 residues. With V trimmed by 3 bases and J by 15 bases, 9 bases remained unmatched. CDR3 sequence: CASSSLGTEPFF. CDR3 coding DNA: TGCGCCAGCAGCTCCTTAGGGACAGAACCGTTCTTC. The full variable domain, in which reference TRBV5-1 and TRBJ2-1 provide the parts outside the CDR3, is KAGVTQTPRYLIKTRGQQVTLSCSPISGHRSVSWYQQTPGQGLQFLFEYFSETQRNKGNFPGRFSGRQFSNSRSEMNVSTLELGDSALYLCASSSLGTEPFFGPGTRLTVL.

This clonotype was counted at least ten times. The chain carries TRBV20-1 and TRBJ2-7; 10 bases are shared with TRBD2. The CDR3 spans 14 residues. V lost 2 bases and J lost 1; bases outside the gene matches: 2. CDR1 and CDR2 (germline): DFQATT, SNEGSKA (reference sequence). In DNA, the CDR3 is TGCAGTGCTAGAACACTAGCGGGATCCTACGAGCAGTACTTC. It yields the protein CSARTLAGSYEQYF.

This clonotype was detected ten times or more. The chain links TRBV2 to TRBJ1-1; 11 nucleotides agree with TRBD1. With V trimmed by 4 bases and J by 0 bases, 1 base remained unmatched. CDR1 and CDR2 (germline): SNHLY, FYNNEI. CDR3 size: 15 residues. The CDR3 nucleotides are TGTGCCAGCAGTGGGACAGGGGGCTTGAACACTGAAGCTTTCTTT. Protein sequence: CASSGTGGLNTEAFF.

V usage is TRBV5-6 and J usage is TRBJ2-7; a possible D gene is TRBD2 (5 bases). The CDR3 covers 14 residues. Per the germline V gene, CDR1 is SGHDT and CDR2 is YYEEEE. Trimming took 2 bases from V and 3 from J, leaving 12 bases between them. CDR3 nucleotides: TGTGCCAGCAGCTTTAACGGACTTTTCTACGAGCAGTACTTC. It codes for CASSFNGLFYEQYF.

This clonotype was detected ten times or more. This chain joins TRBV20-1 and TRBJ1-1, with 9 bases aligning to TRBD1. V lost 6 bases, J lost 0 bases, and 5 bases stayed unmatched. The CDR3 is made up of 14 amino acids. Germline CDR1 DFQATT, CDR2 SNEGSKA (reference sequence). In nucleotides, the CDR3 is TGCAGTGCCCGGACAGGGGCCCTGAACACTGAAGCTTTCTTT. It is translated as CSARTGALNTEAFF.

This chain joins TRBV15 and TRBJ2-1, with 9 bases that match TRBD1. The trim removed 0 bases at V and 4 bases at J, leaving 4 bases unmatched. Germline V lookup: CDR1 LNHNV, CDR2 YYDKDF (reference sequence). This CDR3 is 16 amino acids long. CDR3 sequence reads: CATSRDLGTGYNEQFF. DNA of the CDR3: TGTGCCACCAGCAGAGATTTGGGGACAGGGTACAATGAGCAGTTCTTC.

V is TRBV20-1 and J is TRBJ2-4, with TRBD1 as a possible D gene (6 bases). V lost 0 bases and J lost 7, with 13 bases in between. CDR3 length equals 14 residues. The germline gives CDR1 DFQATT, CDR2 SNEGSKA (reference sequence). This CDR3 is CSARERGSPNIQYF. In nucleotides, the CDR3 is TGCAGTGCTAGAGAAAGGGGGAGTCCCAACATTCAGTACTTC.

This chain uses TRBV5-1 with TRBJ2-7; the D is unclear. The CDR3 loop spans 14 amino acids. Germline V gene sequence: CDR1 SGHRS, CDR2 YFSETQ. Trimming took off 4 bases at V and 0 bases at J, with 11 bases between the two ends. CDR3 bases: TGCGCCAGCAGCCCCTGGGTTAGCTCCTACGAGCAGTACTTC. It specifies CASSPWVSSYEQYF.

This clonotype was seen only a few times. The chain joins TRBV29-1 to TRBJ2-2; no reliable D call. The CDR3 has 12 amino acids. The V gene's germline CDR1 is SQVTM and CDR2 ANQGSEA. V dropped 4 bases and J dropped 7 bases, with 10 bases sitting between them. CDR3 bases: TGCAGCGTTGGGGCAATGGGCGGGGAGCTGTTTTTT. The encoded protein is CSVGAMGGELFF.

This clonotype was seen ten or more times. CDR3 amino acids: CASSPARGAGSPLHF. In nucleotides, the CDR3 is TGTGCCAGCAGTCCTGCCCGGGGGGCTGGCTCACCCCTCCACTTT. The chain carries TRBV5-8 and TRBJ1-6, with D maybe TRBD1 (6 bases). The CDR3 length is 15 residues. Germline CDR1 SGHTS, CDR2 YDEGEE. The V end lost 5 bases, the J end lost 10 bases, and 19 bases lay between the germline ends.

The genes are TRBV28 and TRBJ1-5; 10 bases agree with TRBD1. Germline V gene data show CDR1 as MDHEN and CDR2 as SYDVKM. The CDR3 is 16 amino acids. Germline trimming cut 6 bases from V and 6 bases from J; bases unmatched to any gene: 11. CDR3 coding DNA: TGTGCCAGCAGCCCACGGGACAGGGGAGCAAGTCAGCCCCAGCATTTT. It encodes CASSPRDRGASQPQHF. The complete variable domain, with remaining parts taken from reference TRBV28 and TRBJ1-5, reads DVKVTQSSRYLVKRTGEKVFLECVQDMDHENMFWYRQDPGLGLRLIYFSYDVKMKEKGDIPEGYSVSREKKERFSLILESASTNQTSMYLCASSPRDRGASQPQHFGDGTRLSIL.

In this sample, this clonotype turned up once. The chain couples TRBV9 to TRBJ2-1, with 8 bases lining up with TRBD2. The CDR3 sequence is 16 residues long. V shed 3 bases, J shed 7 bases, and the junction held 12 bases outside the gene matches. Germline V gives CDR1 SGDLS, CDR2 YYNGEE. CDR3 protein: CASSAKGLGRLNEQFF. The CDR3 DNA sequence: TGTGCCAGCAGCGCCAAGGGACTAGGAAGGTTAAATGAGCAGTTCTTC.

This chain uses TRBV5-5 with TRBJ2-3; D is unresolved. The tail of the sequence fits TRBJ1-5 better, so the J call may be wrong. The germline gives CDR1 SGHKS, CDR2 YYEKEE (reference sequence). This CDR3 region has 14 residues. This CDR3 reads CASSTTVSTDTQHF. The CDR3 DNA reads TGTGCCAGCAGCACCACAGTAAGCACAGATACGCAGCATTTT.

This clonotype was picked up a small number of times. J is TRBJ2-7 and V is TRBV5-8; D remains unclear. V dropped 4 bases and J dropped 2 bases, with 13 bases sitting between them. Germline-derived CDR1 and CDR2 are SGHTS and YDEGEE. The CDR3 extends over 14 amino acids. The CDR3 DNA is TGTGCCAGCAGCCTAATGACGCCTACCTACGAGCAGTACTTC. Its translation is CASSLMTPTYEQYF.

In regard to this clonotype: Given a much more abundant clone one base away, this may be a read error. This sequence joins TRBV2 and TRBJ1-2; D is uncertain. CDR1 is SNHLY, CDR2 FYNNEI, per germline. Deletions cut 4 bases from V and 3 bases from J, with 15 bases between. The CDR3 contains 15 residues. This CDR3 is CASSGWGDPDYGYTF. DNA of the CDR3: TGTGCCAGCAGTGGATGGGGAGACCCGGACTATGGCTACACCTTC. Combining the CDR3 with reference TRBV2 and TRBJ1-2 gives the whole variable domain EPEVTQTPSHQVTQMGQEVILRCVPISNHLYFYWYRQILGQKVEFLVSFYNNEISEKSEIFDDQFSVERPDGSNFTLKIRSTKLEDSAMYFCASSGWGDPDYGYTFGSGTRLTVV.

This clonotype was detected only a few times. In DNA, the CDR3 is TGTGCCAGCAGCGGTCACACCGGGGAGCTGTTTTTT. This codes for CASSGHTGELFF. This chain connects TRBV9 to TRBJ2-2, with D hard to call. The length of the CDR3 is 12 residues. V was shortened by 3 bases and J by 3 bases, with 3 bases between the two germline ends. CDR1 and CDR2 (germline): SGDLS, YYNGEE.

In its sample, this clonotype was seen many times. The chain has TRBV30 and TRBJ1-1; D unresolved. The CDR3 is 12 amino acids. The V gene lost 2 bases and the J gene lost 0 bases, with 4 bases spanning the gap. Germline CDR1 GTSNPN, CDR2 SVGIG (reference sequence). As DNA, the CDR3 is TGTGCCTGGAGTCCAATGAACACTGAAGCTTTCTTT. Its translation is CAWSPMNTEAFF.

This clonotype was picked up many times. This rearrangement joins TRBV7-2 to TRBJ2-7, with TRBD2 matching over 10 bases. Germline values: CDR1 SGHTA, CDR2 FQGNSA. The CDR3 runs to 15 residues. Losses at the gene ends were 2 bases for V and 4 bases for J; bases not matched to a gene: 5. The CDR3 bases are TGTGCCAGCAGCTTAACAGCGGGAGGGACGTACGAGCAGTACTTC. Its translation: CASSLTAGGTYEQYF.

V usage is TRBV3-1 and J usage is TRBJ2-4; a possible D gene is TRBD2 (6 bases). The CDR3 has 16 amino acids. The V end lost 5 bases, the J end lost 0 bases, and 14 bases lay between the germline ends. Germline values: CDR1 LGHDT, CDR2 YNNKEL (reference sequence). CDR3 residues: CASSGTARGAKNIQYF. The CDR3 DNA follows: TGTGCCAGCAGCGGGACTGCACGAGGAGCCAAAAACATTCAGTACTTC.

The rearrangement uses TRBV27 and TRBJ2-2; 7 bases match TRBD2. The CDR3 covers 15 residues. Looked up from germline, CDR1 is MNHEY and CDR2 is SMNVEV (reference sequence). V trimming: 2 bases; J trimming: 4 bases; junction bases outside the gene matches: 4. This CDR3 is CASSLAGEVTGELFF. The CDR3 DNA sequence: TGTGCCAGCAGTTTAGCGGGAGAGGTCACCGGGGAGCTGTTTTTT.

The chain carries TRBV10-1 and TRBJ2-1; D may match TRBD1 or TRBD2 (5 bases each). Germline V gives CDR1 WNHNN, CDR2 SYGVQD (reference sequence). The length of the CDR3 is 18 residues. V dropped 3 bases and J dropped 0 bases, with 18 bases sitting between them. The CDR3 nucleotides read TGCGCCAGCAGTGATGCCGGGACCCCTGTAGGCTCCTACAATGAGCAGTTCTTC. Its protein is CASSDAGTPVGSYNEQFF.

This clonotype was seen at least ten times. In DNA form, the CDR3 reads TGTGCCAGCAGTACCGGGAACCTTTACGAGCAGTACTTC. It translates to CASSTGNLYEQYF. This chain connects TRBV12-3 or TRBV12-4 to TRBJ2-7; TRBD2 is a possible D gene (5 bases). The CDR3 is made up of 13 amino acids. Trimming shortened V by 5 bases and J by 4 bases, and 12 bases separated the two germline ends.

This clonotype was counted ten times or more. The rearrangement joins TRBV5-1 to TRBJ1-3, with TRBD1 as a possible D gene (6 bases). Germline CDR1 is SGHRS and CDR2 is YFSETQ. This CDR3 comprises 16 residues. Trimming took 4 bases from V and 0 from J, leaving 14 bases between them. CDR3: CASSNLEDSSGNTIYF. CDR3 nucleotides: TGCGCCAGCAGCAACCTCGAGGACAGCTCTGGAAACACCATATATTTT.